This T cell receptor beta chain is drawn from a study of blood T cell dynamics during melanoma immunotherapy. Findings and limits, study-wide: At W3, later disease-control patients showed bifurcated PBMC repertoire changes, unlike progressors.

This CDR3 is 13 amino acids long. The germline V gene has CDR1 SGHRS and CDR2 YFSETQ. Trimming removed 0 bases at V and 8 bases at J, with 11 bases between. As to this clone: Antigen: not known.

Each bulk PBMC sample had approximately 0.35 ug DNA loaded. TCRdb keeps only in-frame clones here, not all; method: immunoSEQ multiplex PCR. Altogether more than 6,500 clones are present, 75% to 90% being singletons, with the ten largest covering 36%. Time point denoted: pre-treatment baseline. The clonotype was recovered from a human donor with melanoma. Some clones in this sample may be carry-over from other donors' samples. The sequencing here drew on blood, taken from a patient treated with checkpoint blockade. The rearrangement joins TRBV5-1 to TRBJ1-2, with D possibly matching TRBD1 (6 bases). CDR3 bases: TGCGCCAGCAGCTTGGGCCGGACAGAAGGCTACACCTTC. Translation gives CASSLGRTEGYTF. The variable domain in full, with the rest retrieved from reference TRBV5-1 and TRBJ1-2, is KAGVTQTPRYLIKTRGQQVTLSCSPISGHRSVSWYQQTPGQGLQFLFEYFSETQRNKGNFPGRFSGRQFSNSRSEMNVSTLELGDSALYLCASSLGRTEGYTFGSGTRLTVV.